This T cell receptor (beta chain) comes out of a study of T cell responses to AZD1222 COVID-19 vaccine. Notes on the study in general: The donors showed a predominance of white British ancestry and of females, with possible underestimation of clonal diversity. Spike regions recognized by vaccine-associated CD4 TCRs spanned the protein, led by 160-218 and 743-854.

Points on this clone: As yet, its antigen is unknown.

CDR1 is SEHNR and CDR2 is FQNEAQ in the germline V gene (reference sequence). Trimming removed 5 bases at V and 3 bases at J, with 11 bases between. This CDR3 region has 13 residues. Using immunoSEQ multiplex PCR, the repertoire was profiled, and TCRdb retains in-frame clones only, with some absent. The sample yields over 65,000 clones, roughly 90% seen once. The sample in question was peripheral blood, obtained 28 days after the second AZD1222 dose. The receptor comes from an adult who received the AZD1222 COVID-19 vaccine. The V call is TRBV7-9, the J call TRBJ2-7, with D possibly called TRBD1 or TRBD2 (6 bases each). CDR3 loop: CASSPQGGYEQYF. In DNA, the CDR3 is TGTGCCAGCAGCCCACAGGGAGGCTACGAGCAGTACTTC.